This is a list of T cell receptor beta chains from one sample in a study of blood T cell repertoires in COVID-19. The repertoire was sequenced with immunoSEQ multiplex PCR; TCRdb's copy has only in-frame clones and lacks some. Seen here are 70,000 or so clones, roughly 84% observed once, and the top ten hold roughly a tenth. Sequences were obtained from peripheral blood. The receptors were gathered from a woman in her late teens or twenties with acute or convalescent COVID-19. Both conserved end residues are part of each CDR3. D genes are given only for firm matches. Clone size, where shown, is once, few, many, or a class for clones that have expanded.

TRBD2	NA	TRBV7-2	TRBJ2-5	TGTGCCAGCAGCTTAGCGGGAGGGCCTGGAGAGACCCAGTACTTC	CASSLAGGPGETQYF
NA	NA	TRBV28	TRBJ2-6	TGTGCCAGCAGTCCCGGGATTTCTGGGGCCAACGTCCTGACTTTC	CASSPGISGANVLTF
TRBD1	NA	TRBV7-8	TRBJ1-5	TGTGCCAGCAGCTTAGCTTTCCGGACAGGGGAGAGCAATCAGCCCCAGCATTTT	CASSLAFRTGESNQPQHF
NA	NA	TRBV28	TRBJ1-5	TGTGCCAGCAGTTTTCCGGACAGGCCCCAGCATTTT	CASSFPDRPQHF
TRBD1	once	TRBV18	TRBJ2-2	TGTGCCAGCTCACCAGTGACAGGGCTCACCGGGGAGCTGTTTTTT	CASSPVTGLTGELFF
TRBD2	once	TRBV5-1	TRBJ2-7	TGCGCCAGCAGCTTGGGACTAGCGGGTAGAGAGCAGTACTTC	CASSLGLAGREQYF
NA	few	TRBV4-1	TRBJ2-1	TGCGCCAGCAGCCAACACATTAGCGGAGGCTCCTACAATGAGCAGTTCTTC	CASSQHISGGSYNEQFF
TRBD2	NA	TRBV5-6	TRBJ2-3	TGTGCCAGCAGCTTGGCTCTAGCGGGAGAGACAGATACGCAGTATTTT	CASSLALAGETDTQYF
NA	NA	TRBV5-5	TRBJ2-2	TGTGCCAGCAACCTAGGGGTGTTGGGCACCGGGGAGCTGTTTTTT	CASNLGVLGTGELFF
NA	NA	TRBV28	TRBJ1-1	TGTGCCAGCAGTTTAGGGGGGTCCTACACTGAAGCTTTCTTT	CASSLGGSYTEAFF
NA	NA	TRBV18	TRBJ1-3	TGTGCCAGCTCACCACCGTTAGGGGGCTCTGGAAACACCATATATTTT	CASSPPLGGSGNTIYF
TRBD2	NA	TRBV7-6	TRBJ2-7	TGTGCCAGCAGCCCCGGACTAGCGGTACCTTACGAGCAGTACTTC	CASSPGLAVPYEQYF
NA	NA	TRBV19	TRBJ1-5	TGTGCCAGTAGTATACGGGCAGGGGAGATAGTTCAGCCCCAGCATTTT	CASSIRAGEIVQPQHF
NA	NA	TRBV13	TRBJ2-6	TGTGCCAGCAGCTTATCAGCTGGGGCCAACGTCCTGACTTTC	CASSLSAGANVLTF
TRBD1	once	TRBV30	TRBJ2-2	TGTGCCTGGAGTGTACCAAGGACAGGGGACACCGGGGAGCTGTTTTTT	CAWSVPRTGDTGELFF
NA	NA	TRBV15	TRBJ1-4	TGTGCCACCAGCAGAGTTACGACAGTTAATGAAAAACTGTTTTTT	CATSRVTTVNEKLFF
TRBD2	NA	TRBV19	TRBJ2-3	TGTGCCAGTAGTAGAAGCGGGACTAGCGGGGGCCGAAGCACAGATACGCAGTATTTT	CASSRSGTSGGRSTDTQYF
TRBD2	NA	TRBV5-1	TRBJ2-5	TGCGCCAGCAGCTTGGAAGGGACTAGTATCGAGACCCAGTACTTC	CASSLEGTSIETQYF
TRBD2	NA	TRBV4-3	TRBJ2-1	TGCGCCAGCAGCCAAGGGGTGGGACTAGCGGGGGAAAATGAGCAGTTCTTC	CASSQGVGLAGENEQFF
NA	once	TRBV6-5	TRBJ1-3	TGTGCCAGCCGGCTGGACAAGGCTGGAAACACCATATATTTT	CASRLDKAGNTIYF
NA	NA	TRBV6-2/TRBV6-3	TRBJ1-1	TGTGCCAGCAGTTACTCTATCAGGGAGAACACTGAAGCTTTCTTT	CASSYSIRENTEAFF
TRBD2	NA	TRBV7-9	TRBJ2-5	TGTGCCAGCAGCTTTGCGGGAGTAGGAGAGACCCAGTACTTC	CASSFAGVGETQYF
TRBD2	NA	TRBV3-1/TRBV3-2	TRBJ2-3	TGTGCCAGCAGCCACGGGGGGACGGGGAATGCGCAGTATTTT	CASSHGGTGNAQYF
TRBD2	NA	TRBV5-4	TRBJ2-7	TGTGCCAGCAGCTTCGGGCGGGAGGGCCTCTACGAGCAGTACTTC	CASSFGREGLYEQYF
NA	NA	TRBV21-1	TRBJ2-7	TGTGCCAGCAGCAAATCTTGCTTAGTCGGCGGTTACGAGCAGTACTTC	CASSKSCLVGGYEQYF
TRBD1	NA	TRBV5-6	TRBJ2-7	TGTGCCAGCAGCCACTGGACAGGTTTGGAGCAGTACTTC	CASSHWTGLEQYF
NA	NA	TRBV3-1/TRBV3-2	TRBJ2-1	TGTGCCAGCAGCCAATCGCGGGGTAAATACAATGAGCAGTTCTTC	CASSQSRGKYNEQFF
NA	NA	TRBV4-1	TRBJ1-3	TGCGCCAGCAGCCAAGATGCTCGGGGGGCTGGAAACACCATATATTTT	CASSQDARGAGNTIYF
TRBD2	NA	TRBV14	TRBJ2-3	TGTGCCAGCAGCCAAGATATCCTTAAGCCCACCGGGAGGGATACGCAGTATTTT	CASSQDILKPTGRDTQYF
NA	NA	TRBV7-9	TRBJ1-1	TGTGCCAGCAGACCATCCTGGGGGGGAAACATGAACACTGAAGCTTTCTTT	CASRPSWGGNMNTEAFF
TRBD1	NA	TRBV6-5	TRBJ1-4	TGTGCCAGCAGTTCGACAGGGAATACTAATGAAAAACTGTTTTTT	CASSSTGNTNEKLFF
NA	once	TRBV4-2	TRBJ1-4	TGTGCCAGCAGCCCCCCTCGGGTGCGGGGGAATGAAAAACTGTTTTTT	CASSPPRVRGNEKLFF
NA	NA	TRBV6-6	TRBJ1-4	TGTGCCAGCAGTTACGAGGGCGGATATGAAAAACTGTTTTTT	CASSYEGGYEKLFF
NA	NA	TRBV20-1	TRBJ1-2	TGCAGTGCTAGTGCCGGGGGATTCGACTATGGCTACACCTTC	CSASAGGFDYGYTF
TRBD1	NA	TRBV7-2	TRBJ1-1	TGTGCCAGCAGCTTTTTCCCGACAGGGCAAAGGAACACTGAAGCTTTCTTT	CASSFFPTGQRNTEAFF
NA	NA	TRBV5-1	TRBJ1-2	TGCGCCAGCAGCCTTAATGCCGGGGGATCAAACTATGGCTACACCTTC	CASSLNAGGSNYGYTF
NA	NA	TRBV5-5	TRBJ1-4	TGTGCCAGCAGCTTCCGGGGTACTAATGAAAAACTGTTTTTT	CASSFRGTNEKLFF
NA	NA	TRBV6-1	TRBJ1-2	TGTGCCAGCAGTGAATTTGAAGGGGATAACTATGGCTACACCTTC	CASSEFEGDNYGYTF
TRBD1	NA	TRBV7-2	TRBJ1-5	TGTGCCAGCAGCTTACAGGGGGGTCAGCCCCAGCATTTT	CASSLQGGQPQHF
TRBD1	NA	TRBV5-4	TRBJ2-1	TGTGCCAGCAGCTGGGACAGGGGGCGTGATGAGCAGTTCTTC	CASSWDRGRDEQFF
TRBD2	NA	TRBV5-8	TRBJ2-3	TGTGCCAGCAGCCGACTAGCGGGACGACCCACAGATACGCAGTATTTT	CASSRLAGRPTDTQYF
TRBD1	NA	TRBV5-8	TRBJ1-4	TGTGCCAGCAACCCGAATCGACAGGGAGGTGAAAAACTGTTTTTT	CASNPNRQGGEKLFF
NA	NA	TRBV28	TRBJ1-5	TGTGCCAGCAGTTTAACCAGGGCTGGGCAGCCCCAGCATTTT	CASSLTRAGQPQHF
TRBD1	once	TRBV28	TRBJ1-4	TGTGCCAGCAGTGCCCAACGTGGACAGGGGGCCGCGACTAATGAAAAACTGTTTTTT	CASSAQRGQGAATNEKLFF
TRBD2	NA	TRBV5-4	TRBJ2-5	TGTGCCAGCAGCGGGGGGGTCCTAGGTAGAGAGACCCAGTACTTC	CASSGGVLGRETQYF
TRBD2	NA	TRBV14	TRBJ2-3	TGTGCCAGCAGCGGACCGGGACTAGCTTCAGATACGCAGTATTTT	CASSGPGLASDTQYF
TRBD2	NA	TRBV3-1/TRBV3-2	TRBJ2-3	TGTGCCAGCAGCCAGGTAGCGGGAGCCACAGATACGCAGTATTTT	CASSQVAGATDTQYF
TRBD1	NA	TRBV25-1	TRBJ1-4	TGTGCCAGCAGCTACTCCGGGACAGGGCGTGAAAAACTGTTTTTT	CASSYSGTGREKLFF
NA	NA	TRBV6-1	TRBJ1-5	TGTGCCAGTAGTGAACCGGGGAGAATGGATCAGCCCCAGCATTTT	CASSEPGRMDQPQHF
TRBD2	NA	TRBV27	TRBJ2-3	TGTGCCAGCGCGGTCTTGTATGCTAGCGGGATTGGCGCAGATACGCAGTATTTT	CASAVLYASGIGADTQYF
TRBD2	NA	TRBV7-8	TRBJ2-3	TGTGCCAGCAGGGCGGGGGGGTTCACTACAGATACGCAGTATTTT	CASRAGGFTTDTQYF
NA	NA	TRBV30	TRBJ2-7	TGTGCCTGGAGTCCACAGGGTTACGAGCAGTACTTC	CAWSPQGYEQYF
NA	NA	TRBV30	TRBJ2-1	TGTGCCTGGAGAAGGGGCCGGTCCTACAATGAGCAGTTCTTC	CAWRRGRSYNEQFF